This record covers a single T cell receptor (beta chain). The source of the sample is a study of control samples from healthy donors and cancer patients. Generated by immunoSEQ multiplex PCR, the TCRdb table keeps only in-frame clones and is missing some. Of 150,000 to 200,000 clones detected, 70% to 90% appear once; the ten largest clones hold approximately 1.7%. V was shortened by 2 bases and J by 1 base, with 11 bases between the two germline ends. CDR3 length: 16 amino acids. CDR1 is SEHNR and CDR2 is FQNEAQ in the germline V gene (reference sequence). The gene calls are TRBV7-9 and TRBJ2-2; D unclear. The sequenced sample was blood. The TCR sequence derives from a man aged 18 to 29 in good health. DNA of the CDR3: TGTGCCAGCAGCTTAACCTTGGAGATGAACACCGGGGAGCTGTTTTTT. It translates to CASSLTLEMNTGELFF.